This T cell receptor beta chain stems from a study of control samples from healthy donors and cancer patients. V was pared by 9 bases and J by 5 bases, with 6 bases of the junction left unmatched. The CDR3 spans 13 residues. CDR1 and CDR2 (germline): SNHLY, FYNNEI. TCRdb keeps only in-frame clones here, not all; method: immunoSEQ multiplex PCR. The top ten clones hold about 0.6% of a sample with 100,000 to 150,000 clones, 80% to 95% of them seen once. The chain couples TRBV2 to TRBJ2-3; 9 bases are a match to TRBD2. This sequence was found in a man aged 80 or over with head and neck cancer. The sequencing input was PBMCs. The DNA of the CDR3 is TGTGCCAGTCCGGGACTAGCTTTAGATACGCAGTATTTT. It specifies CASPGLALDTQYF.